Listed here are 22 T cell receptor beta chains from one sample, sequenced in a study of early T cells in non-severe SARS-CoV-2 infection (dated by TCRdb to the early 2020s). The method was 5' RACE. Instrument used: NextSeq 500. TCRdb passed the public sequencing reads through fastp at Q25 and MiXCR, retaining productive beta sequences. Merged by CDR3 protein, the rows form single entries marked with the most common genes and DNA. Recorded for this sample are around 30,000 distinct CDR3 sequences; about 5.7% of them occurred a single time. Around 6.8% of the sample rests with the top ten. Sequencing was performed on whole blood. Receptors originate from an adult who was a healthcare worker with PCR-confirmed SARS-CoV-2 infection or an uninfected control (not recorded which).

This clonotype was counted at least ten times. This sequence joins TRBV2 and TRBJ2-1; TRBD2 aligns across 9 bases. Germline CDR1 and CDR2: SNHLY and FYNNEI. Trimming cost V 4 bases and J 10 bases; bases outside gene matches: 8. The CDR3 contains 14 residues. The DNA for the CDR3 is TGTGCCAGCAGTGGTGTCCCTAGCGGGACGGAGCAGTTCTTC. Translation gives CASSGVPSGTEQFF.

This clonotype came up many times. The V gene is TRBV27, the J gene TRBJ2-7; a possible D gene is TRBD2 (6 bases). Trimming stripped 3 bases from V and 3 bases from J, with 18 bases between. This CDR3 region has 16 residues. Germline lookup yields CDR1 MNHEY and CDR2 SMNVEV (reference sequence). The CDR3 loop is CASSFYREPPGYEQYF. CDR3 DNA: TGTGCCAGCAGTTTCTATCGGGAGCCCCCGGGCTACGAGCAGTACTTC.

V is TRBV5-1 and J is TRBJ2-3; either TRBD1 or TRBD2 may fit D (6 bases each). This CDR3 is built from 18 residues. Germline CDR1 reads SGHRS; CDR2 reads YFSETQ. The germline V and J ends were trimmed by 3 bases and 2 bases, with 22 bases remaining between them. The CDR3 spells CASSSMLGGSRSTDTQYF. CDR3 in DNA: TGCGCCAGCAGCTCCATGCTAGGGGGGTCAAGGTCCACAGATACGCAGTATTTT.

The sample holds a few counts of this clonotype. V gene TRBV19 combines with J gene TRBJ2-3, with 9 bases fitting TRBD1. The V and J ends lost 7 bases and 4 bases, in that order; junction bases with no gene match: 6. The CDR3 is made up of 14 amino acids. The germline V gene has CDR1 LNHDA and CDR2 SQIVND (reference sequence). CDR3 region: CASKPDRGSDTQYF. CDR3 sequence (DNA): TGTGCCAGTAAGCCGGACAGGGGATCAGATACGCAGTATTTT.

This clonotype has ten or more counts. This chain links TRBV29-1 with TRBJ2-1; maybe TRBD2 (6 bases). V was cut by 7 bases and J by 7 bases, with 8 bases left in between. Germline V gives CDR1 SQVTM, CDR2 ANQGSEA. CDR3 length: 10 amino acids. The CDR3, as DNA: TGCAGCGGGGGGGTGAATGAGCAGTTCTTC. This sequence encodes CSGGVNEQFF.

The chain recombines TRBV20-1 with TRBJ2-5, with D unresolved. Germline CDR1 is DFQATT and CDR2 is SNEGSKA (reference sequence). CDR3 length equals 10 residues. The germline V and J ends were trimmed by 3 bases and 5 bases, with 4 bases remaining between them. CDR3 nucleotides: TGCAGTGCTAGGAGGGAGACCCAGTACTTC. It codes for CSARRETQYF.

This clonotype was observed at least ten times. The genes are TRBV27 and TRBJ2-1, with 13 bases identical to TRBD2. The J segment lost 7 bases and the V segment lost 4 bases, leaving 7 bases of the junction unmatched. Germline CDR1 and CDR2: MNHEY and SMNVEV (reference sequence). This CDR3 is 16 amino acids long. DNA for the CDR3: TGTGCCAGCAGTTCCCCCGGGACTAGCGGGACTAATGAGCAGTTCTTC. It encodes CASSSPGTSGTNEQFF.

This clonotype was recorded many times. The chain is built from TRBV7-2 and TRBJ2-7; D remains unclear. V was shortened by 6 bases and J by 0 bases, with 9 bases between the two germline ends. CDR1 and CDR2 from the germline V gene are SGHTA and FQGNSA. The CDR3 has 13 residues. For the CDR3, the DNA is TGTGCCAGCAGAGGACCATCCTCCTACGAGCAGTACTTC. Translated, it gives CASRGPSSYEQYF.

This clonotype showed up just a few times. The chain uses TRBV2 and TRBJ2-4; TRBD2 agrees at 12 bases. Germline V gene lookup returns CDR1 SNHLY and CDR2 FYNNEI. V lost 7 bases and J lost 8; bases outside the gene matches: 3. The CDR3 sequence is 13 residues long. This chain's CDR3 is CASIRLAGDIQYF. Written as DNA, the CDR3 is TGTGCCAGCATTAGACTAGCGGGGGACATTCAGTACTTC.

This clonotype was seen more than once but under ten times. The rearrangement joins TRBV7-6 to TRBJ1-2; tentatively, D is TRBD1 (5 bases). Germline CDR1 SGHVS, CDR2 FNYEAQ. V lost 9 bases, J lost 1 base, and 15 bases lay in between. The CDR3 runs 14 residues. The CDR3 here is CARGDGPLNYGYTF. The DNA for the CDR3 is TGTGCCAGAGGGGACGGCCCGCTTAACTATGGCTACACCTTC.

This clonotype came up many times. The J gene is TRBJ1-4, the V gene TRBV19; D is possibly TRBD1 (6 bases). V was clipped by 6 bases and J by 5 bases, with 13 bases between them. The germline CDR1 and CDR2 sequences are LNHDA and SQIVND (reference sequence). The CDR3 is 14 residues long. CDR3 sequence: CASSLGTYNEKLFF. Written as DNA, the CDR3 is TGTGCCAGTAGCCTCGGGACATACAATGAAAAACTGTTTTTT.

V is TRBV6-1 and J is TRBJ1-5, with a weak D call TRBD1 (5 bases). The germline CDR1 and CDR2 sequences are MNHNS and SASEGT. This CDR3 spans 13 amino acids. Trimming took off 11 bases at V and 3 bases at J, with 14 bases between the two ends. The CDR3 DNA reads TGTGCCTCCCGGAAGGACAACAATCAGCCCCAGCATTTT. Protein sequence: CASRKDNNQPQHF.

This clonotype was found a few times. The junction departs from germline at one end; a sequencing error may be responsible. The CDR3: CVSSVTSGYTDTQYF. The CDR3 coding sequence is TGTGTCAGCAGTGTTACATCAGGGTACACAGATACGCAGTATTTT. The chain uses TRBV6-4 and TRBJ2-3; D is possibly TRBD1 (5 bases). The CDR3 spans 15 residues. Germline values: CDR1 MRHNA, CDR2 SNTAGT.

The chain joins TRBV7-3 to TRBJ2-2, with 7 bases that match TRBD1. This CDR3 spans 16 amino acids. Losses at the gene ends were 3 bases for V and 2 bases for J; bases not matched to a gene: 6. Germline-derived CDR1 and CDR2 are SGHTA and FQGTGA. The CDR3 sequence is CASSLDRLANTGELFF. The DNA of the CDR3 is TGTGCCAGCAGCTTGGACAGGCTTGCTAACACCGGGGAGCTGTTTTTT.

This clonotype showed up many times. This chain links TRBV30 with TRBJ1-2; D might be TRBD1 (6 bases). Germline V gene data show CDR1 as GTSNPN and CDR2 as SVGIG (reference sequence). The ends were cut back, 3 bases at V and 11 bases at J, with 13 bases in the middle. This CDR3 contains 11 residues. The CDR3 sequence is CAWRANRDYTF. The DNA of the CDR3 is TGTGCCTGGAGGGCAAACAGGGATTACACCTTC. Filled out from reference TRBV30 and TRBJ1-2, the complete variable domain reads SQTIHQWPATLVQPVGSPLSLECTVEGTSNPNLYWYRQAAGRGLQLLFYSVGIGQISSEVPQNLSASRPQDRQFILSSKKLLLSDSGFYLCAWRANRDYTFGSGTRLTVV.

This clonotype was observed many times. The chain couples TRBV28 to TRBJ2-1, with D possibly being TRBD2 (7 bases). This CDR3 has 14 residues. V shed 7 bases and J shed 2 bases, with 12 bases lying between them. Germline CDR1 is MDHEN and CDR2 is SYDVKM. The CDR3 sequence is CASIGGVPYNEQFF. Written as DNA, the CDR3 is TGTGCCAGCATAGGGGGGGTTCCCTACAATGAGCAGTTCTTC.

The chain employs TRBV11-2 and TRBJ2-2, with D unresolved. The length of the CDR3 is 14 residues. Germline CDR1 reads SGHAT; CDR2 reads FQNNGV. Trimming took 0 bases from V and 5 from J, leaving 7 bases between them. CDR3: CASSLDWVTGELFF. CDR3 in DNA: TGTGCCAGCAGCTTAGACTGGGTGACCGGGGAGCTGTTTTTT. Full variable domain (rest looked up from reference TRBV11-2 and TRBJ2-2): EAGVAQSPRYKIIEKRQSVAFWCNPISGHATLYWYQQILGQGPKLLIQFQNNGVVDDSQLPKDRFSAERLKGVDSTLKIQPAKLEDSAVYLCASSLDWVTGELFFGEGSRLTVL.

This clonotype was seen many times. The chain is built from TRBV27 and TRBJ2-3; 9 nucleotides align to TRBD2. This CDR3 comprises 17 residues. Germline V gene lookup returns CDR1 MNHEY and CDR2 SMNVEV (reference sequence). J lost 1 base, V lost 0 bases, and 5 bases had no gene match. DNA for the CDR3: TGTGCCAGCAGTTTATCCCGACTAGCGGTACGCACAGATACGCAGTATTTT. Amino acids: CASSLSRLAVRTDTQYF.

The rearrangement links TRBV30 to TRBJ2-7; D possibly corresponds to TRBD1 (6 bases). The CDR3 extends over 14 amino acids. Germline lookup yields CDR1 GTSNPN and CDR2 SVGIG (reference sequence). Trimming left V 0 bases short and J 2 bases short, with 11 bases between. The CDR3 loop is CAWSVRGRTYEQYF. The DNA of the CDR3 is TGTGCCTGGAGTGTCAGGGGACGAACCTACGAGCAGTACTTC.

This clonotype was detected ten times or more. The J gene is TRBJ1-5, the V gene TRBV7-2, with a tentative D call TRBD1 (5 bases). Germline loops: CDR1 SGHTA, CDR2 FQGNSA. The CDR3 consists of 14 residues. The ends were cut back, 5 bases at V and 4 bases at J, with 12 bases in the middle. The CDR3 nucleotides are TGTGCCAGCAGCACCAGCCGGGGGAATCAGCCCCAGCATTTT. This sequence encodes CASSTSRGNQPQHF. Using reference TRBV7-2 and TRBJ1-5 for the parts outside the CDR3, the full variable domain is GAGVSQSPSNKVTEKGKDVELRCDPISGHTALYWYRQSLGQGLEFLIYFQGNSAPDKSGLPSDRFSAERTGGSVSTLTIQRTQQEDSAVYLCASSTSRGNQPQHFGDGTRLSIL.

This chain uses TRBV5-1 with TRBJ2-7, with TRBD2 identical over 10 bases. CDR1 is SGHRS, CDR2 YFSETQ, per germline. The CDR3 consists of 15 residues. Unmatched junction bases numbered 3, after V lost 3 bases and J lost 0 bases. The CDR3 sequence is CASSSGTSDSYEQYF. The CDR3 DNA follows: TGCGCCAGCAGCTCCGGGACTAGCGACTCCTACGAGCAGTACTTC.

This clonotype was seen repeatedly, ten times or more. The chain employs TRBV5-1 and TRBJ1-3, with TRBD1 matching 8 bases. Germline V gene sequence: CDR1 SGHRS, CDR2 YFSETQ. Unmatched junction bases numbered 6, after V lost 0 bases and J lost 4 bases. The CDR3 loop spans 16 amino acids. DNA for the CDR3: TGCGCCAGCAGCTTGGACGGACAGGGACAAGGAAACACCATATATTTT. It encodes CASSLDGQGQGNTIYF.